This note documents a single T cell receptor (beta chain) sequence. Methods used by the authors: Amplified reference gene primers provided the basis for estimating nucleated cell counts. Produced via immunoSEQ multiplex PCR; TCRdb's table is partial and in-frame only. The V and J calls and clone size are taken from that table; D and trimming were inferred from the DNA. The sample consists of fewer than 150,000 clones, about four fifths of them appearing once. The source of the sample is a study of blood T cell repertoires in COVID-19. The CDR3 length is 15 residues. The germline CDR1 and CDR2 sequences are ENHRY and SYGVKD. The V and J ends lost 6 bases and 0 bases, in that order; junction bases with no gene match: 3. Those enrolled, adults aged 18 to 89 years, came from 25 or so US areas. Cohorts were based on clinical histories the participants reported.

The sequenced sample was PBMCs or T cells enriched from blood (not recorded which). The TCR originated in a man younger than 40 who had recovered from COVID-19. The J gene is TRBJ2-2, the V gene TRBV10-3, with TRBD2 identical over 8 bases. The CDR3 DNA reads TGTGCCATCAGAAAGCGGGAGACGAACACCGGGGAGCTGTTTTTT. It specifies CAIRKRETNTGELFF.